Listed below are T cell receptor beta chains from one sample, sequenced in a study of blood T cell repertoires in COVID-19. The protocol was immunoSEQ multiplex PCR, while the TCRdb copy is restricted to in-frame clones and leaves out a portion. The sample lists about 250,000 clones, about 85% occurring once. Sequencing used peripheral blood. These receptors were taken from a man younger than 30 with active or convalescent COVID-19. The CDR3 runs from the conserved cysteine through the conserved F or W. The D gene is left open where the match is weak. Clone size, where shown, is once, few, many, or a class for clones that have expanded.

abundance	j_gene	v_gene	d_gene	CDR3nt	CDR3aa
once	TRBJ1-1	TRBV5-4	NA	TGTGCCAGCAGCCCCGGGGGTCGGGGCACTGAAGCTTTCTTT	CASSPGGRGTEAFF
NA	TRBJ1-2	TRBV6-2/TRBV6-3	NA	TGTGCCAGCAGTTACTTTCCGGTGATTTCTAACTATGGCTACACCTTC	CASSYFPVISNYGYTF
once	TRBJ2-1	TRBV6-5	NA	TGTGCCAGCAGCGGGAGACTCAGCAATGAGCAGTTCTTC	CASSGRLSNEQFF
NA	TRBJ1-2	TRBV2	NA	TGTGCCAGCAGTGAAGCGCCCAGGTCGGGGGGAGGTGGCTACACCTTC	CASSEAPRSGGGGYTF
NA	TRBJ2-2	TRBV10-3	NA	TGTGCCATCAGTGGCTTGAGCAGGGAGGTGGCCGGGGAGCTGTTTTTT	CAISGLSREVAGELFF
NA	TRBJ1-3	TRBV6-5	NA	TGTGCCAGCAGTTACTCGAGAGGATCTGGAAACACCATATATTTT	CASSYSRGSGNTIYF
NA	TRBJ2-2	TRBV5-1	NA	TGCGCCAGCAGCGGAAACAGGGCCCCCGGGGAGCTGTTTTTT	CASSGNRAPGELFF
NA	TRBJ2-3	TRBV5-1	NA	TGCGCCAGCAGCTTGGCCGGGGGTCCAGATACGCAGTATTTT	CASSLAGGPDTQYF
NA	TRBJ1-2	TRBV29-1	NA	TGCAGCGTTCCGGGGGGAGTCTATGGCTACACCTTC	CSVPGGVYGYTF
NA	TRBJ2-5	TRBV11-1	TRBD2	TGTGCCAGCAGCTTAGGTTCTAGCGGGGGTGGGGAGACCCAGTACTTC	CASSLGSSGGGETQYF
NA	TRBJ2-1	TRBV7-3	NA	TGTGCCAGCAGCTTAGCCGGGAGAACGTCCTACAATGAGCAGTTCTTC	CASSLAGRTSYNEQFF
NA	TRBJ1-6	TRBV2	TRBD1	TGTGCCACAAGGACAGGGGGCTGGTCACCCCTCCACTTT	CATRTGGWSPLHF
NA	TRBJ2-6	TRBV7-2	TRBD1	TGTGCCAGCAGCCCGAAGCGCAGACAGGGGGCGCGAGGGGCCAACGTCCTGACTTTC	CASSPKRRQGARGANVLTF
NA	TRBJ2-5	TRBV9	NA	TGTGCCAGCAGCGCAGACAACCAAGAGACCCAGTACTTC	CASSADNQETQYF
NA	TRBJ2-7	TRBV6-5	TRBD1	TGTGCCAGCAGTTACTTCGCCGGGACAGGGTATAACGAGCAGTACTTC	CASSYFAGTGYNEQYF
few	TRBJ1-2	TRBV12-3/TRBV12-4	NA	TGTGCCAGCAGTCGGACAGATCATGGCTACACCTTC	CASSRTDHGYTF
NA	TRBJ2-4	TRBV9	NA	TGTGCCAGCAGCGTAGCCGGTTCAAACATTCAGTACTTC	CASSVAGSNIQYF
NA	TRBJ1-2	TRBV5-1	NA	TGCGCCAGCAGCTTCACCGGGGATGAGGGCTACACCTTC	CASSFTGDEGYTF
NA	TRBJ2-2	TRBV9	TRBD2	TGTGCCAGCAGCTTGGGACTAGCGGGTATTACCGGGGAGCTGTTTTTT	CASSLGLAGITGELFF
few	TRBJ2-3	TRBV6-4	NA	TGTGCCAGCAGTAGCGGGAGCACAGATACGCAGTATTTT	CASSSGSTDTQYF
NA	TRBJ2-1	TRBV28	TRBD2	TGTGCCAGCAGTTCTGGTAGCGGGGGGACCTACAATGAGCAGTTCTTC	CASSSGSGGTYNEQFF
NA	TRBJ1-1	TRBV2	NA	TGTGCCAGCAGGCCCCAGGTGAACACTGAAGCTTTCTTT	CASRPQVNTEAFF
NA	TRBJ2-5	TRBV6-5	TRBD1	TGTGCCAGCAGTATGAACAGGGGGTCCGAGACCCAGTACTTC	CASSMNRGSETQYF
many	TRBJ1-3	TRBV3-1/TRBV3-2	NA	TGTGCCAGCAGCCAAGCCCCCTCCTCTGGAAACACCATATATTTT	CASSQAPSSGNTIYF
NA	TRBJ1-2	TRBV4-3	TRBD1	TGCGCCAGCAGCCAGGGACAGGGTAGCTATGGCTACACCTTC	CASSQGQGSYGYTF
NA	TRBJ1-1	TRBV6-5	NA	TGTGCCAGCAGCTCCGACAGAATCACTGAAGCTTTCTTT	CASSSDRITEAFF
NA	TRBJ2-7	TRBV28	NA	TGTGCCAGCAGCCAAGGACAGTCCTACGAGCAGTACTTC	CASSQGQSYEQYF
NA	TRBJ2-1	TRBV5-1	TRBD2	TGCGCCAACTCTGTGACTAGCGGGAGTTACAATGAGCAGTTCTTC	CANSVTSGSYNEQFF
NA	TRBJ2-3	TRBV18	NA	TGTGCCAGCTCACCACGAAATGTTGGGACTTACACAGATACGCAGTATTTT	CASSPRNVGTYTDTQYF
NA	TRBJ2-3	TRBV4-3	TRBD2	TGCGCCAGCAGCCAAGATCGAGGTAGCGGGAGGGCCGGGGAAGATACGCAGTATTTT	CASSQDRGSGRAGEDTQYF
NA	TRBJ2-7	TRBV28	TRBD1	TGTGCCAGCAGTTTATCCGGGACAGGGGGCTACGAGCAGTACTTC	CASSLSGTGGYEQYF
NA	TRBJ2-3	TRBV18	TRBD1	TGTGCCAGCTCACACAGGGGTGCAGATACGCAGTATTTT	CASSHRGADTQYF
NA	TRBJ2-6	TRBV5-1	NA	TGCGCCAGCAGCATCCAGGGGTCTGGGGCCAACGTCCTGACTTTC	CASSIQGSGANVLTF
NA	TRBJ1-5	TRBV6-2/TRBV6-3	NA	TGTGCCAGCAGTCTGGGCCACCCGGGGGAGGCCCAGCATTTT	CASSLGHPGEAQHF
NA	TRBJ2-7	TRBV5-3	NA	TGTGCCAGAAGCTTGGGTCCGGAGTCCTACGAGCAGTACTTC	CARSLGPESYEQYF
once	TRBJ2-5	TRBV5-5	TRBD2	TGTGCCAGCAGCTTGTATGTAAGCGGGATAGGATCGGAGACCCAGTACTTC	CASSLYVSGIGSETQYF
NA	TRBJ2-7	TRBV28	NA	TGTGCCAGCAGTTCGTCGGGGGGCGCAACTTACGAGCAGTACTTC	CASSSSGGATYEQYF
NA	TRBJ1-1	TRBV5-1	TRBD1	TGCGCCAGCAGCTTGGGGCAGGGGGCGTCTTTCTTT	CASSLGQGASFF
NA	TRBJ1-2	TRBV7-9	NA	TGTGCCAGCAGCCTCTACTATGGCTACACCTTC	CASSLYYGYTF
NA	TRBJ1-1	TRBV6-5	NA	TGTGCCAGCAGTTACGAGGTGAACACTGAAGCTTTCTTT	CASSYEVNTEAFF
NA	TRBJ2-3	TRBV7-9	NA	TGTGCCACCTGGAGGGTTACAGATACGCAGTATTTT	CATWRVTDTQYF
once	TRBJ2-3	TRBV21-1	NA	TGTGCCAGCAGCATCTACAACCCCGGGACAGGGGTGGCAGATACGCAGTATTTT	CASSIYNPGTGVADTQYF
once	TRBJ2-5	TRBV27	TRBD2	TGTGCCAGCAGGCTAGCGGGGGGGCACGAGACCCAGTACTTC	CASRLAGGHETQYF
NA	TRBJ1-2	TRBV5-1	TRBD1	TGCGCCACCGCCCCCACGGGACAGCCTGTCTATGGCTACACCTTC	CATAPTGQPVYGYTF
NA	TRBJ2-2	TRBV7-8	TRBD1	TGTGCCAGACCCAGACTTTCCTTGGGACAGGGGAACACCGGGGAGCTGTTTTTT	CARPRLSLGQGNTGELFF
few	TRBJ1-2	TRBV14	NA	TGTGCCAGCAGCCAAGGACAGGCTCGGGGTGGCTACACCTTC	CASSQGQARGGYTF